One and the same sample provided the 20 T cell receptor beta chains below, sequenced in a study of blood T cell repertoires in COVID-19. Measured with immunoSEQ multiplex PCR; TCRdb has only the in-frame clones, and not every one. This table holds under 200,000 clones, about 89% found once. The sample consisted of peripheral blood. The receptors shown here come from a man aged 65 to 85 with acute or convalescent COVID-19.

The gene calls are TRBV24-1 and TRBJ2-1; the match to TRBD2 covers 10 bases. Germline values: CDR1 KGHDR, CDR2 SFDVKD. V shed 6 bases, J shed 2 bases, and the junction held 3 bases outside the gene matches. The CDR3 consists of 15 residues. CDR3 protein: CATSPSGGAYNEQFF. The CDR3 DNA follows: TGTGCCACCAGTCCTAGCGGGGGAGCCTACAATGAGCAGTTCTTC.

Turning to this clone: The same CDR3 also results from other DNA sequences found in this sample. The rearrangement joins TRBV7-2 to TRBJ2-1; no definite D call. Germline CDR1 reads SGHTA; CDR2 reads FQGNSA. The CDR3 length is 11 residues. V was trimmed by 5 bases and J by 4 bases, leaving 3 bases between them. The CDR3 reads CASSPYNEQFF. Here the CDR3 DNA reads TGTGCCAGCAGCCCATACAATGAGCAGTTCTTC.

There are a few counts of this clone. V gene TRBV7-2 combines with J gene TRBJ1-1; no definite D call. Germline V gene sequence: CDR1 SGHTA, CDR2 FQGNSA. The CDR3 is made up of 13 amino acids. Trimming removed 5 bases at V and 7 bases at J, with 14 bases between. The CDR3 sequence is CASSPRYAFEAFF. The CDR3 nucleotides read TGTGCCAGCAGCCCCCGCTACGCCTTTGAAGCTTTCTTT. Supplemented by reference TRBV7-2 and TRBJ1-1, the full variable domain reads GAGVSQSPSNKVTEKGKDVELRCDPISGHTALYWYRQSLGQGLEFLIYFQGNSAPDKSGLPSDRFSAERTGGSVSTLTIQRTQQEDSAVYLCASSPRYAFEAFFGQGTRLTVV.

With respect to this clone: Other DNA variants within this sample encode the same CDR3. The chain has TRBV12-3 or TRBV12-4 and TRBJ1-2; D uncertain. V lost 6 bases, J lost 2 bases, and 7 bases lay in between. The CDR3 is made up of 12 amino acids. Here the CDR3 DNA reads TGTGCCAGCAGCCTGCAGAACTATGGCTACACCTTC. This sequence encodes CASSLQNYGYTF.

CDR3 sequence (DNA): TGTGCCACCAGTGACGTGACAGACGGAGGGACCGGGGAGCTGTTTTTT. Protein sequence: CATSDVTDGGTGELFF. The chain is built from TRBV24-1 and TRBJ2-2, with D perhaps TRBD2 (6 bases). Trimming left V 4 bases short and J 5 bases short, with 16 bases between. This CDR3 is built from 16 residues. Per the germline V gene, CDR1 is KGHDR and CDR2 is SFDVKD.

The chain links TRBV11-2 to TRBJ2-2; D might be TRBD1 (5 bases). The germline gives CDR1 SGHAT, CDR2 FQNNGV. V was clipped by 5 bases and J by 0 bases, with 13 bases between them. CDR3 size: 16 residues. The CDR3 spells CASSPRVRANTGELFF. Here the CDR3 DNA reads TGTGCCAGCAGCCCAAGGGTCAGGGCGAACACCGGGGAGCTGTTTTTT.

V is TRBV5-1 and J is TRBJ1-3; a weak D match, TRBD1 (5 bases). Germline V gene data show CDR1 as SGHRS and CDR2 as YFSETQ. Trimming took 2 bases from V and 7 from J, leaving 16 bases between them. This CDR3 region has 15 residues. The CDR3 is CASSLGGSWGNTIYF. The CDR3 coding sequence is TGCGCCAGCAGCTTAGGAGGGAGCTGGGGGAACACCATATATTTT. The whole variable domain, filled in from reference TRBV5-1 and TRBJ1-3, reads KAGVTQTPRYLIKTRGQQVTLSCSPISGHRSVSWYQQTPGQGLQFLFEYFSETQRNKGNFPGRFSGRQFSNSRSEMNVSTLELGDSALYLCASSLGGSWGNTIYFGEGSWLTVV.

This clone was observed once. This chain links TRBV28 with TRBJ1-2; D remains unclear. The CDR3 is 13 residues long. The V gene's germline CDR1 is MDHEN and CDR2 SYDVKM. V was clipped by 3 bases and J by 4 bases, with 9 bases between them. The CDR3 region is CASSLQVLYGYTF. The CDR3 region has the DNA TGTGCCAGCAGTTTGCAGGTTCTCTATGGCTACACCTTC.

This sequence joins TRBV5-8 and TRBJ1-2; possible D gene TRBD1, 6 bases. Between the trimmed V and J ends, which lost 4 bases and 3 bases, there was a span of 16 bases. The CDR3 contains 15 residues. Germline V gives CDR1 SGHTS, CDR2 YDEGEE. The CDR3 bases are TGTGCCAGCAGCAAGCTAGACAGGAATTACTATGGCTACACCTTC. The encoded protein is CASSKLDRNYYGYTF.

The CDR3 DNA sequence: TGTGCCAGCAGCCAGGGCTTAGCGGGAGTCGACGGGGAGCTGTTTTTT. Translated: CASSQGLAGVDGELFF. The gene calls are TRBV4-2 and TRBJ2-2; TRBD2 matches 9 bases. V dropped 3 bases and J dropped 7; count of bases not matched to a gene: 9. Germline V lookup: CDR1 LGHNA, CDR2 YNFKEQ. This CDR3 has 16 amino acids.

The gene calls are TRBV5-1 and TRBJ2-1, with 11 bases identical to TRBD2. The V gene's germline CDR1 is SGHRS and CDR2 YFSETQ. Trimming took 4 bases from V and 7 from J; bases not matched to a gene: 10. The CDR3 consists of 16 residues. The CDR3: CASSRISGGAWNEQFF. The DNA of the CDR3 is TGCGCCAGCAGCCGAATTAGCGGGGGGGCTTGGAATGAGCAGTTCTTC.

The rearrangement joins TRBV10-3 to TRBJ2-5, with D maybe TRBD2 (7 bases). From germline, CDR1 is ENHRY and CDR2 SYGVKD. Trimming left V 11 bases short and J 2 bases short, with 12 bases between. This CDR3 contains 12 residues. CDR3 coding DNA: TGTGCCCACGGGGGGCAGCAAGAGACCCAGTACTTC. It translates to CAHGGQQETQYF.

CDR3 nucleotides: TGTGCCAGCAGTTTACTAGCGGGAGGTTCAGATACGCAGTATTTT. Residues: CASSLLAGGSDTQYF. This chain uses TRBV27 with TRBJ2-3; 11 bases map to TRBD2. CDR3 size: 15 residues. From germline, CDR1 is MNHEY and CDR2 SMNVEV (reference sequence). After removal of 2 bases from V and 4 bases from J, the junction contained 2 bases not matched to a gene.

The chain links TRBV24-1 to TRBJ2-4; TRBD1 matches at 12 bases. The CDR3 covers 15 residues. Germline assignment: CDR1 KGHDR and CDR2 SFDVKD. Germline trimming cut 2 bases from V and 7 bases from J; bases unmatched to any gene: 2. The CDR3 is CATSDSGTGGNIQYF. In DNA form, the CDR3 reads TGTGCCACCAGTGATTCAGGGACAGGGGGCAACATTCAGTACTTC.

The chain joins TRBV10-1 to TRBJ2-1, with D possibly matching TRBD2 (6 bases). The CDR3 covers 13 residues. V was trimmed by 8 bases and J by 8 bases, leaving 16 bases between them. CDR1 is WNHNN, CDR2 SYGVQD, per germline (reference sequence). This chain's CDR3 is CASGGTDRYEQFF. DNA for the CDR3: TGCGCCAGCGGTGGGACTGATCGGTATGAGCAGTTCTTC.

The rearrangement links TRBV19 to TRBJ2-1; 11 bases fit TRBD1. V lost 9 bases, J lost 6 bases, and 10 bases stayed unmatched. Germline values: CDR1 LNHDA, CDR2 SQIVND (reference sequence). The CDR3 spans 15 residues. CDR3 bases: TGTGCCAGGTTTTTAGGACAGGGGGCTATCAATGAGCAGTTCTTC. Protein sequence: CARFLGQGAINEQFF.

The chain combines TRBV9 with TRBJ1-1; D not certain. V lost 4 bases to trimming and J lost 4 bases, with 11 bases between them. Germline CDR1 SGDLS, CDR2 YYNGEE. CDR3 length: 13 residues. This chain's CDR3 is CASSPIIGTEAFF. The CDR3 region has the DNA TGTGCCAGCAGCCCCATCATCGGCACTGAAGCTTTCTTT. Full variable domain (remainder filled in from reference TRBV9 and TRBJ1-1): DSGVTQTPKHLITATGQRVTLRCSPRSGDLSVYWYQQSLDQGLQFLIQYYNGEERAKGNILERFSAQQFPDLHSELNLSSLELGDSALYFCASSPIIGTEAFFGQGTRLTVV.

The rearrangement links TRBV27 to TRBJ2-5, with 12 positions matching TRBD2. The CDR3 has 16 amino acids. The ends lost 1 base at V and 4 bases at J; junction bases unmatched: 4. In germline, CDR1 is MNHEY, CDR2 SMNVEV (reference sequence). CDR3: CASSLWGLAGGETQYF. The CDR3 DNA reads TGTGCCAGCAGTTTATGGGGACTAGCGGGTGGAGAGACCCAGTACTTC.

This clone showed up just once. The rearrangement uses TRBV19 and TRBJ1-4; perhaps TRBD1 as D (5 bases). V lost 10 bases and J lost 0, with 9 bases in between. This CDR3 is built from 13 residues. Germline V CDR1 and CDR2: LNHDA, SQIVND (reference sequence). The CDR3: CATDSATNEKLFF. The DNA for the CDR3 is TGTGCCACTGACAGCGCAACTAATGAAAAACTGTTTTTT.

The V gene is TRBV7-3, the J gene TRBJ2-2, with D tentatively TRBD1 (6 bases). Trimming shortened V by 6 bases and J by 0 bases, and 11 bases separated the two germline ends. This CDR3 spans 15 amino acids. Germline CDR1 is SGHTA and CDR2 is FQGTGA. For the CDR3, the DNA is TGTGCCAGCAGTCCAGGGGTGTCGAACACCGGGGAGCTGTTTTTT. Protein sequence: CASSPGVSNTGELFF. Based on the CDR3 plus reference TRBV7-3 and TRBJ2-2, the full variable domain is GAGVSQTPSNKVTEKGKYVELRCDPISGHTALYWYRQSLGQGPEFLIYFQGTGAADDSGLPNDRFFAVRPEGSVSTLKIQRTERGDSAVYLCASSPGVSNTGELFFGEGSRLTVL.